This T cell receptor beta chain appears in the sequencing data of a study of spatial heterogeneity in lung cancer. Study details: Strongly correlated with TCR transcript counts in tumor regions was a T cell module score, which was a transcriptional module score calculated from matched bulk RNA-seq.

V dropped 5 bases and J dropped 9 bases, with 17 bases sitting between them. CDR1 and CDR2 from the germline V gene are SGHTA and FQGNSA. CDR3 length: 15 amino acids. Study results and limitations: How many expanded intratumoral alpha and beta TCRs were present tracked the tumor mutation count, which was a count of nonsynonymous mutations.

With respect to this clonotype: As yet, its antigen is unknown.

Every individual TCR cDNA molecule carried its own unique molecular identifier, which allowed correction of PCR and sequencing errors. Each CDR3 protein gets one entry after TCRdb re-called the 5' RACE reads with MiXCR. The data hold some 11,000 distinct CDR3 sequences, with 4% to 6% observed a single time. Time point noted: sample taken at primary tumor resection. A total of approximately 69 untreated early-stage non-small cell lung cancer patients served as donors. Tumor, nontumor lung or frozen PBMC supplied whole RNA that was sequenced unsorted. The clonotype comes from a male donor with early-stage non-small cell lung cancer. Source: lung tumor tissue, taken at surgery. The chain employs TRBV7-2 and TRBJ1-6; perhaps TRBD1 as D (6 bases). CDR3: CASSLRQAQVSPLHF. CDR3 bases: TGTGCCAGCAGCCTGCGACAGGCTCAAGTTTCACCCCTCCACTTT.